One and the same sample provided the 10 T cell receptor beta chains below, sequenced in a study of blood T cell repertoires in COVID-19. Sequencing was performed with immunoSEQ multiplex PCR; in TCRdb, only in-frame clones are kept and a portion is missing. The table records some 150,000 clones, about 80% of them present only once. Sample: peripheral blood. Receptors were obtained from a woman in her sixties with acute or convalescent COVID-19.

The chain combines TRBV11-1 with TRBJ1-3; D gene uncertain. The V end lost 4 bases, the J end lost 0 bases, and 7 bases lay between the germline ends. CDR1 is SGHAT and CDR2 is FQDESV in the germline V gene (reference sequence). The CDR3 covers 14 residues. The CDR3 DNA reads as TGTGCCAGCAGCTCAGGACTCTCTGGAAACACCATATATTTT. Translating it yields CASSSGLSGNTIYF.

The chain couples TRBV7-9 to TRBJ1-2, with 9 bases lining up with TRBD1. The length of the CDR3 is 14 residues. Trimming at V came to 5 bases and at J to 4 bases, leaving 5 bases not matched to a gene. CDR1 and CDR2 (germline): SEHNR, FQNEAQ (reference sequence). This CDR3 is CASSLTGGGYGYTF. DNA for the CDR3: TGTGCCAGCAGCCTCACAGGGGGCGGCTATGGCTACACCTTC.

The V gene is TRBV5-4, the J gene TRBJ2-7; TRBD2 aligns across 8 bases. The germline CDR1 and CDR2 sequences are SGHNT and YYREEE (reference sequence). After removal of 4 bases from V and 4 bases from J, the junction contained 19 bases not matched to a gene. The length of the CDR3 is 18 residues. CDR3 sequence reads: CASSRAGGSGETKYEQYF. CDR3 nucleotide sequence: TGTGCCAGCAGCCGAGCAGGTGGTAGCGGGGAGACTAAGTACGAGCAGTACTTC.

The chain links TRBV6-5 to TRBJ2-2, with 8 bases matching TRBD1. The CDR3 is made up of 15 amino acids. The V and J ends lost 4 bases and 2 bases, in that order; junction bases with no gene match: 3. Germline CDR1 is MNHEY and CDR2 is SVGAGI. In DNA form, the CDR3 reads TGTGCCAGCAGTTCCGGACAGGGCAACACCGGGGAGCTGTTTTTT. The encoded protein is CASSSGQGNTGELFF.

The chain combines TRBV27 with TRBJ1-4; a weak D match, TRBD1 (5 bases). V lost 4 bases and J 11 bases, leaving 17 bases between the germline ends. Germline CDR1 reads MNHEY; CDR2 reads SMNVEV (reference sequence). This CDR3 has 14 residues. The CDR3 sequence is CASSSLQIRGKLFF. CDR3 nucleotides: TGTGCCAGCAGTTCCCTCCAAATTCGGGGGAAACTGTTTTTT.

In this sample, this clone turned up many times. The V call is TRBV19, the J call TRBJ1-4; maybe TRBD1 (6 bases). The germline V gene has CDR1 LNHDA and CDR2 SQIVND (reference sequence). The germline V and J ends were trimmed by 9 bases and 9 bases, with 14 bases remaining between them. This CDR3 is 12 amino acids long. DNA for the CDR3: TGTGCCAGCAGGGGAGTCCGGAAAAAACTGTTTTTT. This gives the protein CASRGVRKKLFF.

This sequence joins TRBV11-3 and TRBJ2-1; D call uncertain. Trimming removed 5 bases from V and 3 bases from J, with 14 bases in between. In germline, CDR1 is SGHNT, CDR2 YENEEA. This CDR3 is built from 15 residues. The CDR3 nucleotides read TGTGCCAGCAGCCCTACAGCAACCTACTACAATGAGCAGTTCTTC. Protein: CASSPTATYYNEQFF.

V is TRBV6-5 and J is TRBJ2-1; possible D gene TRBD2, 6 bases. This CDR3 contains 14 residues. Germline CDR1 is MNHEY and CDR2 is SVGAGI. Trimming took 5 bases from V and 3 from J, leaving 11 bases between them. The CDR3 nucleotides read TGTGCCAGCAGTAGCGGGCTAGGCTACAATGAGCAGTTCTTC. This translates into CASSSGLGYNEQFF.

The chain employs TRBV5-1 and TRBJ1-2, with D perhaps TRBD1 (5 bases). The V gene's germline CDR1 is SGHRS and CDR2 YFSETQ. V was cut by 0 bases and J by 7 bases, with 13 bases left in between. The CDR3 runs to 14 residues. DNA for the CDR3: TGCGCCAGCAGCTTGGACGCAGGGATGGGTGGCTACACCTTC. Its translation: CASSLDAGMGGYTF.

DNA of the CDR3: TGTGCCAGCAGCTTCCAGGGGGCGGCGAACACTGAAGCTTTCTTT. The encoded protein is CASSFQGAANTEAFF. The chain couples TRBV3-1 (or the pseudogene TRBV3-2) to TRBJ1-1, with 8 bases lining up with TRBD1. This CDR3 comprises 15 residues. Germline V gene data show CDR1 as LGHDT and CDR2 as YNNKEL (reference sequence). Losses at the gene ends were 5 bases for V and 1 base for J; bases not matched to a gene: 6.